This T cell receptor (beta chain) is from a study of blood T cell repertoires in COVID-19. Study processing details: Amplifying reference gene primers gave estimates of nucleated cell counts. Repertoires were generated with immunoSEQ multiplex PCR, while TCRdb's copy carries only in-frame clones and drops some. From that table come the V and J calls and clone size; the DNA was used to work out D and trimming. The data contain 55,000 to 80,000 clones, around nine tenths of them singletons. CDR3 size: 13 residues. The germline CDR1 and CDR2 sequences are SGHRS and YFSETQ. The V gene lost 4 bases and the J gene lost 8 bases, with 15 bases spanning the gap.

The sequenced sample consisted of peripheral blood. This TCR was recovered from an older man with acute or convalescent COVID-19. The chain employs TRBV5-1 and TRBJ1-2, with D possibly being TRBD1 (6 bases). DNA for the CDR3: TGCGCCAGCAGCGATTTTACAGGGTACGGCTACACCTTC. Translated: CASSDFTGYGYTF.